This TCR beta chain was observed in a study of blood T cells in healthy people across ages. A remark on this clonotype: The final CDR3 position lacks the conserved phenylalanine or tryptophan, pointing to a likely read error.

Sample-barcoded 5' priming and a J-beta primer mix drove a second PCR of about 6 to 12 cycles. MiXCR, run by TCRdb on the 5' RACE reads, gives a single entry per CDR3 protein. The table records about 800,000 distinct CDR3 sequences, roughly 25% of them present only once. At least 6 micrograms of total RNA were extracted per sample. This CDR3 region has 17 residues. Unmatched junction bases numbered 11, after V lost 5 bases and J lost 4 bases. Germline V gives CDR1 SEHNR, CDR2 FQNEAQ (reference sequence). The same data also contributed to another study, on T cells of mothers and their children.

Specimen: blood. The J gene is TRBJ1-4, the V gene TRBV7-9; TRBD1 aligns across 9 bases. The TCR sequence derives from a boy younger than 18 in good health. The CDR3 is CASSPNRQGEDNEKLFL. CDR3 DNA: TGTGCCAGCAGCCCAAATAGACAGGGGGAAGATAATGAAAAACTGTTTCTT.